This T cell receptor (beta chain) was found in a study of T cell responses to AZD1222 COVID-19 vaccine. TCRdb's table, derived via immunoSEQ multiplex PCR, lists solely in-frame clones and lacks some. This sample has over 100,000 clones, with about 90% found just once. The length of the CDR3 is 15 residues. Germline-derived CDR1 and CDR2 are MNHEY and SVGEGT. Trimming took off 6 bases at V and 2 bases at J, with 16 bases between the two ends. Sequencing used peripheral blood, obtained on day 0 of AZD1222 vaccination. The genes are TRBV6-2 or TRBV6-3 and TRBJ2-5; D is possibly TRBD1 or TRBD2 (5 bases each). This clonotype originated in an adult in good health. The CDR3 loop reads CASSLLGTVQETQYF. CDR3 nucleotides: TGTGCCAGCAGCCTACTTGGGACGGTACAAGAGACCCAGTACTTC.